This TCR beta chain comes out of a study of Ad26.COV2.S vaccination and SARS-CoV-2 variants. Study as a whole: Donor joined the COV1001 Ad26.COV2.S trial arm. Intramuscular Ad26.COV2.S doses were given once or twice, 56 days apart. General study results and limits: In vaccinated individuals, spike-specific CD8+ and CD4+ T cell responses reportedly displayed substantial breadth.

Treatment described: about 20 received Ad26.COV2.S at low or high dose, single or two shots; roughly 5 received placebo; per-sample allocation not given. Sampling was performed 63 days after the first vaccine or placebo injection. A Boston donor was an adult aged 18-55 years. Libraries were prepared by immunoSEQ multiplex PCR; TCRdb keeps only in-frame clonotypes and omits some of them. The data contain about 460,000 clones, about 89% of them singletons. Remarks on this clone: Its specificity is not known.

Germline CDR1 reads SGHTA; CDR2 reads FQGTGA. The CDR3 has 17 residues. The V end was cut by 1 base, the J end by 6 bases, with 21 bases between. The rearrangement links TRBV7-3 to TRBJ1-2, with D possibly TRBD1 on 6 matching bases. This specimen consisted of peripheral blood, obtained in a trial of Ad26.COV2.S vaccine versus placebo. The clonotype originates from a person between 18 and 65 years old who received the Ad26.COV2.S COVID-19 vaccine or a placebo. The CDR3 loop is CASSLRRPAGGEDGYTF. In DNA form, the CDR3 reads TGTGCCAGCAGCTTAAGGCGCCCGGCCGGGGGCGAAGATGGCTACACCTTC.